The next 26 T cell receptor beta chains were all read from a single sample in a study of regulatory T cells in long-lasting Graves disease. Researchers made TCR beta libraries by using iRepertoire HTBI primers and running Arm-PCR on CDR3 regions. One entry per CDR3 protein, called by TCRdb with MiXCR from the multiplex PCR reads. The data hold 350,000 to 500,000 distinct CDR3 sequences, with about a sixth observed a single time. Time point reported: newly diagnosed GD, antithyroid drugs for less than 3 months. TCR sequences were obtained from RNA taken from PBMCs. The same sample was also studied in work on T cells in Graves' hyperthyroidism and ophthalmopathy.

The specimen comprised peripheral blood mononuclear cells (PBMCs), sampled at new diagnosis, from a patient treated with antithyroid drugs. The receptors shown here come from a woman younger than 35 with Graves disease.

Many counts were recorded for this clonotype. The chain couples TRBV20-1 to TRBJ1-1; a weak D match, TRBD1 (5 bases). Per the germline V gene, CDR1 is DFQATT and CDR2 is SNEGSKA (reference sequence). The CDR3 runs 14 residues. V was clipped by 5 bases and J by 3 bases, with 16 bases between them. The CDR3 coding sequence is TGCAGTGCTCAACGGGCCAGGGTTCACACTGAAGCTTTCTTT. Protein product: CSAQRARVHTEAFF.

This chain connects TRBV5-5 to TRBJ1-1, with D tentatively TRBD1 (5 bases). V was pared by 0 bases and J by 5 bases, with 14 bases between. The V gene's germline CDR1 is SGHKS and CDR2 YYEKEE (reference sequence). The CDR3 loop spans 15 amino acids. CDR3 nucleotides: TGTGCCAGCAGCTTGGGGTGGGGGGGGTGGACTGAAGCTTTCTTT. It specifies CASSLGWGGWTEAFF.

The chain's CDR3 is CASSPGLAGGLANTGELFF. Here the CDR3 DNA reads TGTGCCAGCAGTCCCGGACTAGCGGGAGGTCTCGCGAACACCGGGGAGCTGTTTTTT. J is TRBJ2-2 and V is TRBV27; 14 bases align to TRBD2. The CDR3 loop spans 19 amino acids. V gave up 5 bases and J gave up 0 bases; unmatched junction bases: 8. The germline V gene has CDR1 MNHEY and CDR2 SMNVEV (reference sequence).

The J gene is TRBJ1-1, the V gene TRBV5-5; maybe TRBD1 (5 bases). Per the germline V gene, CDR1 is SGHKS and CDR2 is YYEKEE (reference sequence). The length of the CDR3 is 13 residues. Between the trimmed V and J ends, which lost 7 bases and 1 base, there was a span of 11 bases. The CDR3 protein is CASASQENTEAFF. CDR3 DNA sequence: TGTGCCAGCGCATCACAGGAGAACACTGAAGCTTTCTTT. Full variable domain (rest looked up from reference TRBV5-5 and TRBJ1-1): DAGVTQSPTHLIKTRGQQVTLRCSPISGHKSVSWYQQVLGQGPQFIFQYYEKEERGRGNFPDRFSARQFPNYSSELNVNALLLGDSALYLCASASQENTEAFFGQGTRLTVV.

This chain joins TRBV20-1 and TRBJ2-3; 7 bases agree with TRBD2. The CDR3 runs 17 residues. Per the germline V gene, CDR1 is DFQATT and CDR2 is SNEGSKA (reference sequence). The ends lost 2 bases at V and 2 bases at J; junction bases unmatched: 13. DNA for the CDR3: TGCAGTGCTAGACCTGGGACTTGGAGCGGGAACACAGATACGCAGTATTTT. This encodes CSARPGTWSGNTDTQYF.

In its sample, this clonotype was seen many times. The CDR3 DNA is TGTGCCAGCAGGCTCACTAGCGGGAGGCTTGATGAGCAGTTCTTC. Translation gives CASRLTSGRLDEQFF. The rearrangement links TRBV3-1 to TRBJ2-1; TRBD2 matches 12 bases. Trimming removed 6 bases from V and 8 bases from J; junction bases left unmatched: 8. Germline V gene sequence: CDR1 LGHDT, CDR2 YNNKEL (reference sequence). This CDR3 has 15 amino acids.

In this sample, this clonotype turned up a few times. V is TRBV7-2 and J is TRBJ2-7; D may be TRBD2 (6 bases). The CDR3 loop spans 15 amino acids. The V gene lost 5 bases and the J gene lost 5 bases, with 19 bases spanning the gap. The germline V gene encodes CDR1 SGHTA and CDR2 FQGNSA. The CDR3 is CASSPTRTGVHEQYF. The CDR3 nucleotides are TGTGCCAGCAGCCCCACACGAACGGGAGTACACGAGCAGTACTTC.

This clonotype was detected a few times. V and J are TRBV7-8 and TRBJ2-5, with D maybe TRBD2 (7 bases). CDR1 and CDR2 (germline): SGHVS, FQNEAQ. This CDR3 has 16 residues. V was shortened by 1 base and J by 1 base, with 13 bases between the two germline ends. The CDR3 loop is CASSLVGGVGQETQYF. In nucleotides, the CDR3 is TGTGCCAGCAGCTTAGTAGGGGGGGTGGGCCAAGAGACCCAGTACTTC.

V usage is TRBV6-2 or TRBV6-3 and J usage is TRBJ1-6, with a tentative D call TRBD1 (5 bases). Germline CDR1 reads MNHEY; CDR2 reads SVGEGT. The CDR3 has 13 amino acids. The V end was cut by 2 bases, the J end by 9 bases, with 8 bases between. The CDR3 nucleotides are TGTGCCAGCAGTTACGGGGGGAGTTCACCCCTCCACTTT. As protein: CASSYGGSSPLHF.

The rearrangement uses TRBV7-6 and TRBJ2-2; tentative D call: TRBD1 (6 bases). Germline lookup yields CDR1 SGHVS and CDR2 FNYEAQ. The CDR3 runs to 17 residues. Deletions cut 3 bases from V and 2 bases from J, with 16 bases between. The CDR3 is CASSFMSTGKNTGELFF. The CDR3 nucleotides read TGTGCCAGCAGCTTTATGTCCACAGGGAAAAACACCGGGGAGCTGTTTTTT.

This clonotype came up many times. The V call is TRBV20-1, the J call TRBJ2-1; D may be TRBD1 or TRBD2 (5 bases each). The CDR3 consists of 16 residues. The germline V and J ends were trimmed by 4 bases and 3 bases, with 19 bases remaining between them. CDR1 DFQATT and CDR2 SNEGSKA come from the germline V gene (reference sequence). CDR3: CSAIFPGPLGYNEQFF. The CDR3 DNA reads TGCAGTGCTATTTTCCCGGGACCATTAGGCTACAATGAGCAGTTCTTC.

This clonotype was seen at least ten times. The chain recombines TRBV30 with TRBJ2-2; 8 bases line up with TRBD2. CDR3 size: 15 residues. Losses at the gene ends were 3 bases for V and 7 bases for J; bases not matched to a gene: 10. Germline V gives CDR1 GTSNPN, CDR2 SVGIG (reference sequence). CDR3 loop: CAWRREGRDFGELFF. DNA of the CDR3: TGTGCCTGGAGACGGGAGGGCCGCGATTTCGGGGAGCTGTTTTTT.

The chain employs TRBV19 and TRBJ2-7; D unclear. The CDR3 spans 13 residues. Trimming took 3 bases from V and 5 from J, leaving 11 bases between them. Germline V lookup: CDR1 LNHDA, CDR2 SQIVND (reference sequence). The CDR3, as DNA: TGTGCCAGTAGTATCCGTGCGCCGGACGAGCAGTACTTC. Translating it yields CASSIRAPDEQYF.

This clonotype was recorded a few times. V usage is TRBV5-5 and J usage is TRBJ1-3; TRBD1 matches 11 bases. Losses at the gene ends were 0 bases for V and 1 base for J; bases not matched to a gene: 6. The germline gives CDR1 SGHKS, CDR2 YYEKEE (reference sequence). This CDR3 region has 18 residues. The CDR3 sequence: CASSLGTGGFSSGNTIYF. The CDR3 region has the DNA TGTGCCAGCAGCTTGGGGACAGGGGGCTTTTCGTCTGGAAACACCATATATTTT.

This chain links TRBV19 with TRBJ1-2; D uncertain. This CDR3 region has 15 residues. Germline V CDR1 and CDR2: LNHDA, SQIVND (reference sequence). Trimming pared 0 bases from V and 2 bases from J, leaving 10 bases between. The CDR3 is CASSIDRKGNYGYTF. CDR3 nucleotide sequence: TGTGCCAGTAGTATAGATCGAAAGGGCAACTATGGCTACACCTTC. The whole variable domain, filled in from reference TRBV19 and TRBJ1-2, reads DGGITQSPKYLFRKEGQNVTLSCEQNLNHDAMYWYRQDPGQGLRLIYYSQIVNDFQKGDIAEGYSVSREKKESFPLTVTSAQKNPTAFYLCASSIDRKGNYGYTFGSGTRLTVV.

In this sample, this clonotype turned up once. V gene TRBV7-3 combines with J gene TRBJ1-6; D unclear. Germline V gene sequence: CDR1 SGHTA, CDR2 FQGTGA. The V gene lost 8 bases and the J gene lost 15 bases, with 14 bases spanning the gap. The CDR3 length is 11 residues. The CDR3: CASYGPPNLHF. CDR3 bases: TGTGCCAGCTACGGCCCTCCCAACCTCCACTTT. The full variable domain, in which reference TRBV7-3 and TRBJ1-6 provide the parts outside the CDR3, is GAGVSQTPSNKVTEKGKYVELRCDPISGHTALYWYRQSLGQGPEFLIYFQGTGAADDSGLPNDRFFAVRPEGSVSTLKIQRTERGDSAVYLCASYGPPNLHFGNGTRLTVT.

The CDR3 DNA reads as TGTGCCTGGACCGGGACAGGGGGAAACAATCAGCCCCAGCATTTT. Translated, it gives CAWTGTGGNNQPQHF. J is TRBJ1-5 and V is TRBV30; 11 bases align to TRBD1. This CDR3 comprises 15 residues. V gave up 4 bases and J gave up 3 bases; unmatched junction bases: 5. CDR1 is GTSNPN and CDR2 is SVGIG in the germline V gene (reference sequence).

The chain couples TRBV19 to TRBJ2-1, with D possibly being TRBD1 (9 bases). Trimming took off 3 bases at V and 6 bases at J, with 15 bases between the two ends. The CDR3 is 15 residues long. Looked up from germline, CDR1 is LNHDA and CDR2 is SQIVND (reference sequence). CDR3 bases: TGTGCCAGTAGTATGTTAGCGGGACAGGGCAATGAGCAGTTCTTC. It specifies CASSMLAGQGNEQFF.

The sample holds a few counts of this clonotype. This chain uses TRBV6-1 with TRBJ2-7; the match to TRBD2 covers 9 bases. The CDR3 extends over 16 amino acids. Germline V CDR1 and CDR2: MNHNS, SASEGT. The junction had 17 bases not matched to a gene; V was cut back by 7 bases and J by 7 bases. The CDR3, as DNA: TGTGCCAGCAACCAGGAGCTCGCGGGAGGGTATGAAGAGCAGTACTTC. Its translation: CASNQELAGGYEEQYF.

As regards this clonotype: A much larger clone differs by one base, so this may be a read error. The rearrangement joins TRBV11-2 to TRBJ2-1, with TRBD2 identical over 11 bases. There are 15 residues in the CDR3. V was pared by 5 bases and J by 7 bases, with 7 bases of the junction left unmatched. Looked up from germline, CDR1 is SGHAT and CDR2 is FQNNGV. CDR3 in DNA: TGTGCCAGCAGCGGGCGGACTAGCGGGTCAAATGAGCAGTTCTTC. This encodes CASSGRTSGSNEQFF.

Points on this clonotype: A much bigger clone sits one base away, suggesting this may be a read error. This chain joins TRBV27 and TRBJ2-3; TRBD2 matches at 11 bases. TRBJ2-7 explains the end of the DNA better; the J call may be wrong. Germline CDR1 is MNHEY and CDR2 is SMNVEV (reference sequence). CDR3 length equals 14 residues. The CDR3 region is CASSTSGSSDEQYF. The CDR3 DNA is TGTGCCAGCAGTACTAGCGGGAGTTCGGATGAGCAGTACTTC.

This clonotype has a count of ten or more. This chain links TRBV7-2 with TRBJ2-5, with TRBD1 matching over 10 bases. Germline V lookup: CDR1 SGHTA, CDR2 FQGNSA. CDR3 size: 16 residues. The junction had 5 bases not matched to a gene; V was cut back by 3 bases and J by 1 base. Here the CDR3 DNA reads TGTGCCAGCAGCTTTGGACAGGGGGGTCCCCAAGAGACCCAGTACTTC. Protein product: CASSFGQGGPQETQYF. The full variable domain, rest sourced from reference TRBV7-2 and TRBJ2-5, is GAGVSQSPSNKVTEKGKDVELRCDPISGHTALYWYRQSLGQGLEFLIYFQGNSAPDKSGLPSDRFSAERTGGSVSTLTIQRTQQEDSAVYLCASSFGQGGPQETQYFGPGTRLLVL.

This clonotype was found many times. The chain has TRBV29-1 and TRBJ2-7; maybe TRBD1 (6 bases). This CDR3 has 13 residues. The V and J ends lost 7 bases and 0 bases respectively, with 13 bases between them. In germline, CDR1 is SQVTM, CDR2 ANQGSEA. CDR3 amino acids: CSARDTNSYEQYF. DNA for the CDR3: TGCAGCGCACGGGACACCAACTCCTACGAGCAGTACTTC.

The V call is TRBV11-2, the J call TRBJ1-5; possible D gene TRBD1, 5 bases. Germline V gene data show CDR1 as SGHAT and CDR2 as FQNNGV. This CDR3 is built from 14 residues. Trimming pared 2 bases from V and 4 bases from J, leaving 9 bases between. This CDR3 is CASSLWGRNQPQHF. The CDR3 region has the DNA TGTGCCAGCAGCTTATGGGGGAGGAATCAGCCCCAGCATTTT.

This clonotype was counted at least ten times. The V and J genes are TRBV18 and TRBJ2-3; no clear D gene. Germline V gene data show CDR1 as KGHSH and CDR2 as LQKENI. The V gene lost 1 base and the J gene lost 1 base, with 12 bases spanning the gap. The CDR3 runs 16 residues. DNA for the CDR3: TGTGCCAGCTCACCACAGGTCCCTTCGGGCACAGATACGCAGTATTTT. Translated: CASSPQVPSGTDTQYF. The variable domain in full, completed from reference TRBV18 and TRBJ2-3, reads NAGVMQNPRHLVRRRGQEARLRCSPMKGHSHVYWYRQLPEEGLKFMVYLQKENIIDESGMPKERFSAEFPKEGPSILRIQQVVRGDSAAYFCASSPQVPSGTDTQYFGPGTRLTVL.

The gene calls are TRBV24-1 and TRBJ2-1; TRBD2 is a possible D gene (6 bases). The V and J ends lost 0 bases and 3 bases respectively, with 11 bases between them. Germline V gives CDR1 KGHDR, CDR2 SFDVKD. There are 16 residues in the CDR3. CDR3 protein: CATSDLGRGNYNEQFF. For the CDR3, the DNA is TGTGCCACCAGTGATTTGGGGCGGGGCAACTACAATGAGCAGTTCTTC.